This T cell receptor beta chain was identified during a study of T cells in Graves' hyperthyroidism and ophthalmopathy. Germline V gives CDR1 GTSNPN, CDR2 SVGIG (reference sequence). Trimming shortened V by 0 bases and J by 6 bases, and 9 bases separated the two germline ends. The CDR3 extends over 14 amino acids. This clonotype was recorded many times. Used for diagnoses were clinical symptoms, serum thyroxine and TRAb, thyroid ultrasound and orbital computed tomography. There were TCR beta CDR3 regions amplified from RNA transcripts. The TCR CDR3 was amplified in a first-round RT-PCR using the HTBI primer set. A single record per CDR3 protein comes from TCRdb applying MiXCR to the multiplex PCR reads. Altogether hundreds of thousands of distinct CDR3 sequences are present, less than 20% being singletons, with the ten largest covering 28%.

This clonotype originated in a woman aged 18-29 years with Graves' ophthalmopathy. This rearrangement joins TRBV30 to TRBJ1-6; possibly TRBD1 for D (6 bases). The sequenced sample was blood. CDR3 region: CAWSVGQSNSPLHF. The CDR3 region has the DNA TGTGCCTGGAGTGTTGGACAGTCTAATTCACCCCTCCACTTT.